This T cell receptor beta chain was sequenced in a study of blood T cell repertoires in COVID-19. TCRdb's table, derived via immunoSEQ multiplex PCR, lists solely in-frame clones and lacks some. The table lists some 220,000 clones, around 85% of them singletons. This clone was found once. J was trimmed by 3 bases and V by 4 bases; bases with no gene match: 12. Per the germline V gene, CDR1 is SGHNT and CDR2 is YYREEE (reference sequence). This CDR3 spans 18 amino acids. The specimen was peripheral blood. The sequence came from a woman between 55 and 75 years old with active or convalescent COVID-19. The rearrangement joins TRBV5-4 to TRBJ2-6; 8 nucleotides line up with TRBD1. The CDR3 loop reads CASSPGPTGVGGANVLTF. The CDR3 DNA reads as TGTGCCAGCAGCCCGGGCCCGACAGGGGTTGGTGGGGCCAACGTCCTGACTTTC.